Listed here are 13 T cell receptor beta chains from one sample, sequenced in a study of blood T cells in healthy people across ages. Primers used in a second PCR of roughly 7 to 12 cycles were a sample-barcoded 5' primer and a J-beta primer mix. TCRdb called the 5' RACE reads again in MiXCR, with one record for every CDR3 protein. The table has roughly 1.7 million distinct CDR3 sequences, 30% to 35% seen once; the top ten hold about 10%. Sequencing used blood. These receptors were collected from a young woman in good health.

This clonotype occurred once. The chain links TRBV7-9 to TRBJ1-1; the D gene is possibly TRBD1 (6 bases). Germline CDR1 reads SEHNR; CDR2 reads FQNEAQ (reference sequence). This CDR3 spans 16 amino acids. V lost 4 bases to trimming and J lost 0 bases, with 15 bases between them. The CDR3 region is CASSSSDRPMNTEAFF. The CDR3, as DNA: TGTGCCAGCAGCTCGTCGGACAGACCCATGAACACTGAAGCTTTCTTT.

For this clonotype: Just one base apart from a much larger clone, this may be a read error. CDR3 amino acids: CASRPGPGDGTQYF. For the CDR3, the DNA is TGCGCCAGCAGGCCCGGGCCGGGCGACGGGACCCAGTACTTC. The V gene is TRBV5-1, the J gene TRBJ2-5; D gene ambiguous. This CDR3 contains 14 residues. Trimming shortened V by 5 bases and J by 7 bases, and 18 bases separated the two germline ends. Germline V gene data show CDR1 as SGHRS and CDR2 as YFSETQ.

V is TRBV4-1 and J is TRBJ1-4; 7 nucleotides match TRBD1. Germline values: CDR1 MGHRA, CDR2 YSYEKL. V trimming: 3 bases; J trimming: 1 base; junction bases outside the gene matches: 5. The CDR3 is made up of 16 amino acids. CDR3 DNA: TGCGCCAGCAGCCAGACCCAGGGGGAAACTAATGAAAAACTGTTTTTT. It encodes CASSQTQGETNEKLFF.

This clonotype showed up just a few times. The V gene is TRBV5-1, the J gene TRBJ1-2, with D maybe TRBD1 (6 bases). This CDR3 has 15 amino acids. V was shortened by 4 bases and J by 4 bases, with 17 bases between the two germline ends. Germline values: CDR1 SGHRS, CDR2 YFSETQ. CDR3 region: CASSPPGGTGYGYTF. The CDR3 bases are TGCGCCAGCAGCCCCCCGGGGGGCACGGGCTATGGCTACACCTTC.

This clonotype was seen only a few times. The V gene is TRBV14, the J gene TRBJ2-3; no clear D gene. This CDR3 has 16 residues. Germline lookup yields CDR1 SGHDN and CDR2 FVKESK. V gave up 6 bases and J gave up 11 bases, with 27 bases separating them. CDR3 bases: TGTGCCAGCAGTCCTGCTAATACCTACCTGGACCACATGCAGTATTTT. Its protein product is CASSPANTYLDHMQYF. Combining the CDR3 with reference TRBV14 and TRBJ2-3 gives the whole variable domain EAGVTQFPSHSVIEKGQTVTLRCDPISGHDNLYWYRRVMGKEIKFLLHFVKESKQDESGMPNNRFLAERTGGTYSTLKVQPAELEDSGVYFCASSPANTYLDHMQYFGPGTRLTVL.

The CDR3 coding sequence is TGCAGCGTCCGACCCGGGACCCGGGGGGGTGAAGCTTTCTTT. Protein: CSVRPGTRGGEAFF. The V gene is TRBV29-1, the J gene TRBJ1-1, with D possibly matching TRBD1 (5 bases). Trimming left V 6 bases short and J 7 bases short, with 21 bases between. Looked up from germline, CDR1 is SQVTM and CDR2 is ANQGSEA. This CDR3 contains 14 residues.

This clonotype appeared a few times. This chain uses TRBV7-9 with TRBJ2-1; 15 bases agree with TRBD2. Losses at the gene ends were 11 bases for V and 7 bases for J; bases not matched to a gene: 3. This CDR3 comprises 13 residues. Germline assignment: CDR1 SEHNR and CDR2 FQNEAQ (reference sequence). In DNA, the CDR3 is TGTGCCCATGGACTAGCGGGAGGGAATGAGCAGTTCTTC. Translating it yields CAHGLAGGNEQFF. Filled out from reference TRBV7-9 and TRBJ2-1, the complete variable domain reads DTGVSQNPRHKITKRGQNVTFRCDPISEHNRLYWYRQTLGQGPEFLTYFQNEAQLEKSRLLSDRFSAERPKGSFSTLEIQRTEQGDSAMYLCAHGLAGGNEQFFGPGTRLTVL.

DNA for the CDR3: TGCGCCAGCAGCTTGACCGTCGGGGCTAGCGTAGGAACAGAGACCCAGTACTTC. Translating gives CASSLTVGASVGTETQYF. V gene TRBV5-1 combines with J gene TRBJ2-5; tentatively, D is TRBD2 (6 bases). The germline V gene encodes CDR1 SGHRS and CDR2 YFSETQ. Trimming cost V 1 base and J 4 bases, with 23 bases left between them. There are 18 residues in the CDR3. The full variable domain, with the rest looked up from reference TRBV5-1 and TRBJ2-5, is KAGVTQTPRYLIKTRGQQVTLSCSPISGHRSVSWYQQTPGQGLQFLFEYFSETQRNKGNFPGRFSGRQFSNSRSEMNVSTLELGDSALYLCASSLTVGASVGTETQYFGPGTRLLVL.

This clonotype occurred a few times. The rearrangement uses TRBV29-1 and TRBJ2-2; 9 bases agree with TRBD2. V lost 6 bases and J lost 4; bases outside the gene matches: 9. The CDR3 spans 15 residues. Germline CDR1 is SQVTM and CDR2 is ANQGSEA. CDR3 sequence (DNA): TGCAGCGTGATTAGCGGGAGTCGGTTCACCGGGGAGCTGTTTTTT. Amino acid sequence: CSVISGSRFTGELFF.

This CDR3 reads CASSLSGGQGSTGELFF. Written as DNA, the CDR3 is TGTGCCAGCAGCTTAAGTGGGGGACAGGGTAGCACCGGGGAGCTGTTTTTT. The chain combines TRBV7-3 with TRBJ2-2; 9 bases fit TRBD1. The CDR3 spans 17 residues. V lost 1 base to trimming and J lost 4 bases; unmatched junction nucleotides: 7. Germline V lookup: CDR1 SGHTA, CDR2 FQGTGA.

This clonotype was recorded a few times. The rearrangement joins TRBV30 to TRBJ2-5; no clear D. The CDR3 spans 14 residues. Germline loops: CDR1 GTSNPN, CDR2 SVGIG (reference sequence). V was clipped by 3 bases and J by 4 bases, with 15 bases between them. The CDR3 sequence: CAWRLGLPGETQYF. CDR3 bases: TGTGCCTGGAGATTGGGTTTACCGGGAGAGACCCAGTACTTC.

This clonotype has ten or more counts. This sequence joins TRBV20-1 and TRBJ2-7; weak D call: TRBD2 (6 bases). The germline CDR1 and CDR2 sequences are DFQATT and SNEGSKA (reference sequence). This CDR3 region has 14 residues. Trimming pared 2 bases from V and 2 bases from J, leaving 13 bases between. In DNA form, the CDR3 reads TGCAGTGCTAGAACCGGGAGAACAACCTACGAGCAGTACTTC. Protein: CSARTGRTTYEQYF.

V is TRBV5-6 and J is TRBJ1-4; D not certain. Between the trimmed V and J ends, which lost 0 bases and 8 bases, there was a span of 11 bases. Germline loops: CDR1 SGHDT, CDR2 YYEEEE. The length of the CDR3 is 14 residues. The CDR3 loop is CASSLAGSGEKLFF. For the CDR3, the DNA is TGTGCCAGCAGCTTGGCGGGGAGCGGGGAAAAACTGTTTTTT.